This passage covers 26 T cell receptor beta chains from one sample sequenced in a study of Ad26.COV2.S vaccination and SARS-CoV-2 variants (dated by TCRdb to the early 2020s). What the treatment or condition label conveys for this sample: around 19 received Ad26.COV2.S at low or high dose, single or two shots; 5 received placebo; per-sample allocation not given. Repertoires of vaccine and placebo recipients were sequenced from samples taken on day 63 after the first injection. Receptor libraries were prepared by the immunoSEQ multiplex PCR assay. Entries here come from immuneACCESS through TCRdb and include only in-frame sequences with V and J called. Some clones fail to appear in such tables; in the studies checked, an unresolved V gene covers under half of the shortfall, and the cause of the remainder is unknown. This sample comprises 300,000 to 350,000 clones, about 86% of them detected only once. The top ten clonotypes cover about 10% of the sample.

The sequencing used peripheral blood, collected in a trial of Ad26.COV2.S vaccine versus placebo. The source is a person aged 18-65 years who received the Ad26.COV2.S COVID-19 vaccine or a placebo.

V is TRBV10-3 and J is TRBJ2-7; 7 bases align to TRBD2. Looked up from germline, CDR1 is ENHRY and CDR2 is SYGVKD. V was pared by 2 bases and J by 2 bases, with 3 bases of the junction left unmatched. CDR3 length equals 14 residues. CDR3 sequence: CAISEASGPYEQYF. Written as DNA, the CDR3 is TGTGCCATCAGTGAGGCTAGCGGACCCTACGAGCAGTACTTC.

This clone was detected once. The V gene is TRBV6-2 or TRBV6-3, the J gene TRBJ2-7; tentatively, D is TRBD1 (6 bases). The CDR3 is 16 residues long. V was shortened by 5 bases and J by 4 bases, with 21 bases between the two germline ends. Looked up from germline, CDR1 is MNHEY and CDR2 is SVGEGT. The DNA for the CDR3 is TGTGCCAGCAGTGCAAGATCAACGGGACAAACTTACGAGCAGTACTTC. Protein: CASSARSTGQTYEQYF.

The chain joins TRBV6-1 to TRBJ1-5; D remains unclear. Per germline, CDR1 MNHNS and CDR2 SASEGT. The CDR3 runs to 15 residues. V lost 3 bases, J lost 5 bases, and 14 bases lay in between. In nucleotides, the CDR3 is TGTGCCAGCAGTGACCGGCCGGACGGCTATCAGCCCCAGCATTTT. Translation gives CASSDRPDGYQPQHF.

The CDR3 spells CASSIPRDSHNYGYTF. As DNA, the CDR3 is TGTGCCAGTAGTATCCCAAGGGACAGCCATAACTATGGCTACACCTTC. The chain recombines TRBV19 with TRBJ1-2; 7 bases are shared with TRBD1. The CDR3 is made up of 16 amino acids. Germline loops: CDR1 LNHDA, CDR2 SQIVND (reference sequence). The ends lost 3 bases at V and 1 base at J; junction bases unmatched: 8.

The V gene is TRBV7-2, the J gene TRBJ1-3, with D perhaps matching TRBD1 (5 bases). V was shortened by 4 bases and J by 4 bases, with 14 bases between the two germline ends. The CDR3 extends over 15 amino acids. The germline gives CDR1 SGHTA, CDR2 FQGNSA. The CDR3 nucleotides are TGTGCCAGCAGCTCCCCGGGGGGGAGAGGAAACACCATATATTTT. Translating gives CASSSPGGRGNTIYF.

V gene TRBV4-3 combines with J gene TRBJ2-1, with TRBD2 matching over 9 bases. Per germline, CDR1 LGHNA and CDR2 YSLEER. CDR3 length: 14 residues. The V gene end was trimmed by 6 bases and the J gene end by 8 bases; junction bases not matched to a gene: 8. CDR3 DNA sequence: TGCGCCAGCAGGCGGCGGGAGGGCCGCCATGAGCAGTTCTTC. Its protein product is CASRRREGRHEQFF.

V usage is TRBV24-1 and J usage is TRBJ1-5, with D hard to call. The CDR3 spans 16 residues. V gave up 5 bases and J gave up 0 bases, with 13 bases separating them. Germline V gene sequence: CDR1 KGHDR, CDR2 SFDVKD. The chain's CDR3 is CATSVRFSFSNQPQHF. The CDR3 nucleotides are TGTGCCACCAGTGTCAGGTTTTCGTTTAGCAATCAGCCCCAGCATTTT.

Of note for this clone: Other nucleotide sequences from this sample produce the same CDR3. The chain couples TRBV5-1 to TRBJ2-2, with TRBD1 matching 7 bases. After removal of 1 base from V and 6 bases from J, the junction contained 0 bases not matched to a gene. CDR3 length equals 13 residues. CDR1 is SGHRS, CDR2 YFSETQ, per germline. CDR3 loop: CASSLQGAGELFF. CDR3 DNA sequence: TGCGCCAGCAGCTTGCAGGGGGCCGGGGAGCTGTTTTTT.

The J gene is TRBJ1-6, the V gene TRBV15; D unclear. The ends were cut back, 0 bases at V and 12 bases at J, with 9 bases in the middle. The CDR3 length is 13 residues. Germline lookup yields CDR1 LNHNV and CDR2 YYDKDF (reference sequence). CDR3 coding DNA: TGTGCCACCAGCAGAGATCGGAGGGAACCCCTCCACTTT. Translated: CATSRDRREPLHF.

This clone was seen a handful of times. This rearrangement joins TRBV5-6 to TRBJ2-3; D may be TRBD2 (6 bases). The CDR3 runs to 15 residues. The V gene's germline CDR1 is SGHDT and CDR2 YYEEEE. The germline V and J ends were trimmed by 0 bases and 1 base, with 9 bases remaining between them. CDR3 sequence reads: CASSLAGGRTDTQYF. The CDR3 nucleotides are TGTGCCAGCAGCTTGGCCGGGGGTCGCACAGATACGCAGTATTTT.

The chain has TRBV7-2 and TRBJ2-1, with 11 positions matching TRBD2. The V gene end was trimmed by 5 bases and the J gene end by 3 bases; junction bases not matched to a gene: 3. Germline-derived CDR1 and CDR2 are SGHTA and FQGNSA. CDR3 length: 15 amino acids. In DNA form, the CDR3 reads TGTGCCAGCAGCGCAGGACTAGCGGGCTACAATGAGCAGTTCTTC. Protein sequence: CASSAGLAGYNEQFF.

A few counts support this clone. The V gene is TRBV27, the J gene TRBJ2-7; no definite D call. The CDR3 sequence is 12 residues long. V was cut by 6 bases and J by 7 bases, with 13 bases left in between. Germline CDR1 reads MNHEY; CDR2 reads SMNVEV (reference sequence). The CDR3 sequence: CASSPSGPEQYF. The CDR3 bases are TGTGCCAGCAGCCCATCAGGCCCTGAGCAGTACTTC.

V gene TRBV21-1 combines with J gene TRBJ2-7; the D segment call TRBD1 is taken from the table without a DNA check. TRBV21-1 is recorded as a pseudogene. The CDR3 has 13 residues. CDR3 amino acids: CASSNGGRGAWYF. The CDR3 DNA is TGTGCCAGCAGCAATGGGGGCCGGGGTGCATGGTACTTC.

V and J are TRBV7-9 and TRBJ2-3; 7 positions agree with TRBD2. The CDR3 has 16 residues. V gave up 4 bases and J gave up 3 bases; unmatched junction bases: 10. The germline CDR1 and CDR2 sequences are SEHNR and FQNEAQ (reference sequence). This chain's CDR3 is CASSWIRGVGTDTQYF. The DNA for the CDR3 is TGTGCCAGCAGCTGGATACGGGGGGTTGGAACAGATACGCAGTATTTT. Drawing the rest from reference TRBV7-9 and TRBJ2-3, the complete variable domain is DTGVSQNPRHKITKRGQNVTFRCDPISEHNRLYWYRQTLGQGPEFLTYFQNEAQLEKSRLLSDRFSAERPKGSFSTLEIQRTEQGDSAMYLCASSWIRGVGTDTQYFGPGTRLTVL.

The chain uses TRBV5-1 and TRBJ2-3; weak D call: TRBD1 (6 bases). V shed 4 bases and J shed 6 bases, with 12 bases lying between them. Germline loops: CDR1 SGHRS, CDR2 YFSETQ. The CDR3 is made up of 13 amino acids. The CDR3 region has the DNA TGCGCCAGCAGCGTAACAGGGCCCGATACGCAGTATTTT. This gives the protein CASSVTGPDTQYF.

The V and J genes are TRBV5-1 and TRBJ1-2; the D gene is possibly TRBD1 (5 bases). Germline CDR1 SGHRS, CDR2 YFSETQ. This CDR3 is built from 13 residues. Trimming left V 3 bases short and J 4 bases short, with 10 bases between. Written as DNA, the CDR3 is TGCGCCAGCAGCTCCCCCAGGGTCTATGGCTACACCTTC. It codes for CASSSPRVYGYTF.

This CDR3 reads CASSLRDYPQGEQFF. CDR3 nucleotides: TGTGCCAGCAGCTTGAGGGACTATCCACAGGGTGAGCAGTTCTTC. The J gene is TRBJ2-1, the V gene TRBV5-5; TRBD2 might be the D (7 bases). The V gene's germline CDR1 is SGHKS and CDR2 YYEKEE (reference sequence). This CDR3 region has 15 residues. The ends were cut back, 1 base at V and 9 bases at J, with 17 bases in the middle.

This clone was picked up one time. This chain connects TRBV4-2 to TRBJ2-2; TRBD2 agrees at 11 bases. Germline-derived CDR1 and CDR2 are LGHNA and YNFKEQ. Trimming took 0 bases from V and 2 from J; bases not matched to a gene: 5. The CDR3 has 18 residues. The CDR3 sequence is CASSQEGTSGSNTGELFF. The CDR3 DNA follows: TGTGCCAGCAGCCAAGAGGGGACTAGCGGATCCAACACCGGGGAGCTGTTTTTT.

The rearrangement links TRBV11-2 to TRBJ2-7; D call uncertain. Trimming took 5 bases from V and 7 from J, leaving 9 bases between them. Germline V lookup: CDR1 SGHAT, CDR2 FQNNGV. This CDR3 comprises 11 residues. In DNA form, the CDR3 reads TGTGCCAGCAGCGCACAAGGGGAGCAGTACTTC. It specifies CASSAQGEQYF.

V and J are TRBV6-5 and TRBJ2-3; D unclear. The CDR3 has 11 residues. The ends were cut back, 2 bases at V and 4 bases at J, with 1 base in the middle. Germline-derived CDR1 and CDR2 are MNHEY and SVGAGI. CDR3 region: CASSYADTQYF. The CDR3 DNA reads TGTGCCAGCAGTTACGCAGATACGCAGTATTTT.

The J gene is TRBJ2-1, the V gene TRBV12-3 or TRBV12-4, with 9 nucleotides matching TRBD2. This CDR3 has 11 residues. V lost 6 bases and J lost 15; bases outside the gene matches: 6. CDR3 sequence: CASRAGTSWFF. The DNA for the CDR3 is TGTGCCAGCAGGGCCGGGACTAGCTGGTTCTTC.

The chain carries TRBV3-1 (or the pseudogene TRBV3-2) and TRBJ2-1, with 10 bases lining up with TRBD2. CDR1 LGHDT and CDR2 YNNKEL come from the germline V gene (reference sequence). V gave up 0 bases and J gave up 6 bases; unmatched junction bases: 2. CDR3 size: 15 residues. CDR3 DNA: TGTGCCAGCAGCCAAGACGGGACTAGCGCCAATGAGCAGTTCTTC. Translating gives CASSQDGTSANEQFF.

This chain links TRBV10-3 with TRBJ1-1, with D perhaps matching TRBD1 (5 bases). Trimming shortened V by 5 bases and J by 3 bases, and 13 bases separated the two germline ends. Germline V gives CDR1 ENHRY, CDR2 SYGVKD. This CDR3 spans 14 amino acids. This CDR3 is CAISRGSLDTEAFF. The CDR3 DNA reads TGTGCCATCAGTCGGGGCAGTCTCGACACTGAAGCTTTCTTT.

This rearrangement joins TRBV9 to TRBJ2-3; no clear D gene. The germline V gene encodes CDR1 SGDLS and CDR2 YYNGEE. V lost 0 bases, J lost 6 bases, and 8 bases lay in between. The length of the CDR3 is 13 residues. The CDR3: CASSVGTTDTQYF. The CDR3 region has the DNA TGTGCCAGCAGCGTAGGGACGACCGATACGCAGTATTTT.

CDR3 amino acids: CASSQAPGANVLTF. CDR3 in DNA: TGTGCCAGCAGCCAAGCCCCTGGGGCCAACGTCCTGACTTTC. This chain uses TRBV3-1 (or the pseudogene TRBV3-2) with TRBJ2-6; no definite D call. With 1 base removed from V and 2 bases from J, the gap between germline ends came to 3 bases. The CDR3 runs 14 residues. The germline V gene has CDR1 LGHDT and CDR2 YNNKEL (reference sequence).

In DNA form, the CDR3 reads TGTGCCAGCAGTTTCTCTGTAACGGGTGGGGAGCAGTACTTC. Protein: CASSFSVTGGEQYF. The chain is built from TRBV6-2 or TRBV6-3 and TRBJ2-7, with D unresolved. Trimming took off 4 bases at V and 7 bases at J, with 17 bases between the two ends. Germline CDR1 reads MNHEY; CDR2 reads SVGEGT. CDR3 size: 14 residues.